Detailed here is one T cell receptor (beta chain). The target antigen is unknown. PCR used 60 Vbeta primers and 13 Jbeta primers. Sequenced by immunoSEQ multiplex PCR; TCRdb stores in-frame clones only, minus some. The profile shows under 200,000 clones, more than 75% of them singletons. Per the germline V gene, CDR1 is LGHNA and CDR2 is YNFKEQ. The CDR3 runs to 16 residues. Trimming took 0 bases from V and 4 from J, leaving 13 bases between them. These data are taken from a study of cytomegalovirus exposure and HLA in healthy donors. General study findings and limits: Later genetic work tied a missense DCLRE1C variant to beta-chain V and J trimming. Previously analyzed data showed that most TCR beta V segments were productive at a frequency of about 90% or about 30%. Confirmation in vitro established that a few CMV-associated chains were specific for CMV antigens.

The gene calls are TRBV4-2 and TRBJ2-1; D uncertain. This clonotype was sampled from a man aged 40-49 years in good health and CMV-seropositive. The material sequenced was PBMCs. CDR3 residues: CASSQDPLKEYNEQFF. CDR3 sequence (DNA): TGTGCCAGCAGCCAAGATCCACTTAAAGAGTACAATGAGCAGTTCTTC.